This paragraph reports one TCR beta chain. As originally analysed: Amplification of reference gene primers was used by the study to estimate nucleated cell counts. Sequenced by immunoSEQ multiplex PCR; TCRdb stores in-frame clones only, minus some. That table furnishes V, J and clone size, whereas the DNA furnished D and trimming. The table includes over 150,000 clones, around 86% detected once. The data originate from a study of blood T cell repertoires in COVID-19. At the level of the study: T cells, B-cell-depleted T cells, or PBMCs provided the cDNA or gDNA that served as material.

Trimming removed 4 bases from V and 5 bases from J, with 9 bases in between. There are 12 residues in the CDR3. Germline lookup yields CDR1 SGHDT and CDR2 YYEEEE. The receptor's source is a man in his forties with active or convalescent COVID-19. The chain has TRBV5-6 and TRBJ1-2; a weak D match, TRBD1 (5 bases). Specimen: peripheral blood. This CDR3 reads CASSLTAYGYTF. In DNA, the CDR3 is TGTGCCAGCAGCCTGACAGCTTATGGCTACACCTTC.